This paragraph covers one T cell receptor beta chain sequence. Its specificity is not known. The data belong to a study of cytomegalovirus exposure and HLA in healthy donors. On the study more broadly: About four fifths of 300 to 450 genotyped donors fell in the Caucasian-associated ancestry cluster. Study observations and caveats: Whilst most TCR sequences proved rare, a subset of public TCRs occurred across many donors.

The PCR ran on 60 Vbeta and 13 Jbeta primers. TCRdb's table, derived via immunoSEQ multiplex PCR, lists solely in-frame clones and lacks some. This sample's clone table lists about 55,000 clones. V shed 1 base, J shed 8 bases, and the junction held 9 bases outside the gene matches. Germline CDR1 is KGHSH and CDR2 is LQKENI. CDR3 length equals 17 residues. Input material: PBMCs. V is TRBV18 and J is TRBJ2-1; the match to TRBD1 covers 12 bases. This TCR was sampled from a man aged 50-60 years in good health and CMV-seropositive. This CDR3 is CASSPLNRDRGRHEQFF. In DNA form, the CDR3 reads TGTGCCAGCTCACCACTTAACCGGGACAGGGGGCGGCATGAGCAGTTCTTC.